This T cell receptor beta chain was captured in a study of graft-versus-host responses after intestinal transplantation listed by TCRdb under 2021. Study-level background: The transplants that recipients got were multivisceral, liver-intestinal, or isolated intestinal. All recipients received anti-thymocyte globulin induction followed by maintenance tacrolimus and steroids for around three years. Graft-versus-host and host-versus-graft alloreactive T cell clones were tracked in the graft, circulation and bone marrow after intestinal transplantation using bulk TCR-beta CDR3 sequencing. To identify alloreactive clones, pre-transplant mixed lymphocyte reaction products were sequenced and then compared with unstimulated pre-transplant donor and recipient T cells. The cohort enrolled fewer than 25 intestinal transplant recipients including one retransplant, and a few patients lacking pretransplant specimens were excluded. A peak of at least 4% donor T cells among recipient peripheral blood mononuclear cells was the definition used for donor T cell macrochimerism. Samples from three later patients were sequenced in-house on an Illumina MiSeq with MiXCR processing rather than by the commercial service.

Blood samples were collected up to 4 times in the first month after transplant and then at least monthly when available. What the authors observed across the whole study: The conclusions were limited by the relatively low number and heterogeneity of the intestinal transplant patients. In patients with donor T cell macrochimerism, the allografts had high GvH to HvG T cell clonal ratios. GvH clones turned up in recipient bone marrow, with some appearing earlier in ileal mucosa or blood, a pattern consistent with an intestinal mucosal origin. Peak levels of circulating GvH clones were associated with declines in HvG clones early after transplant.

Comment on this clone: The antigen it binds to is not known. No quality values exist for individual bases; no much larger clone is one base distant.

Libraries were built with the immunoSEQ multiplex PCR assay. For most patients, genomic DNA was subjected to high-throughput TCR-beta CDR3 sequencing by Adaptive Biotechnologies. From the authors' description of their analysis: Adaptive's ImmunoSEQ software was the source of the TCR sequencing data for 18 patients, while three other patients were processed with MiXCR and VDJtools. Because the origin of CDR3 nucleotide sequences shared between donor and recipient could not be assigned, those sequences were removed. To be classed as alloreactive, a clone needed at least 2-fold expansion over unstimulated cells and a minimum CFSE-low frequency of 0.002% (template counts) or 0.001% (read counts). Clones were considered mappable if detected in sequenced pre-transplant spleen, lymph node, or MLR CFSE-low populations of the donor or recipient. Cumulative frequency of alloreactive clones was calculated as a percentage of all sequences weighted by copy number. In TCRdb, the immuneACCESS table is reduced to in-frame sequences with V and J assigned. These tables do not hold every clone; where another copy was compared, an unresolved V gene accounts for under half, and the others remain unexplained. The V and J calls and clone size were taken over from that table, and D and trimming were inferred from the DNA. This sample is represented by tens of thousands of clones; around four fifths of them were singletons. About 4% of the sample comes from the top ten.

The source is a human patient who received an intestinal transplant, so some T cells may come from the graft donor. The sequencing here drew on PBMCs, taken approximately 1,000 days after transplant.

In nucleotide form, the sequence is TGCGCCAGCAGCCAACGGGCGGCCGTTGGCTTGAACACTGAAGCTTTCTTT. Its coded protein is CASSQRAAVGLNTEAFF. This chain joins TRBV4-1 to TRBJ1-1; the D gene is unclear. The germline V gene yields MGHRA for CDR1 and YSYEKL for CDR2. The junction carries 16 bases between V and J, which are trimmed by 2 bases and 0 bases respectively. The cysteine opens and the phenylalanine closes a CDR3 of 17 amino acids. Only the CDR3 portion is preserved as DNA: 51 bases, with reading frame beginning at the first base.